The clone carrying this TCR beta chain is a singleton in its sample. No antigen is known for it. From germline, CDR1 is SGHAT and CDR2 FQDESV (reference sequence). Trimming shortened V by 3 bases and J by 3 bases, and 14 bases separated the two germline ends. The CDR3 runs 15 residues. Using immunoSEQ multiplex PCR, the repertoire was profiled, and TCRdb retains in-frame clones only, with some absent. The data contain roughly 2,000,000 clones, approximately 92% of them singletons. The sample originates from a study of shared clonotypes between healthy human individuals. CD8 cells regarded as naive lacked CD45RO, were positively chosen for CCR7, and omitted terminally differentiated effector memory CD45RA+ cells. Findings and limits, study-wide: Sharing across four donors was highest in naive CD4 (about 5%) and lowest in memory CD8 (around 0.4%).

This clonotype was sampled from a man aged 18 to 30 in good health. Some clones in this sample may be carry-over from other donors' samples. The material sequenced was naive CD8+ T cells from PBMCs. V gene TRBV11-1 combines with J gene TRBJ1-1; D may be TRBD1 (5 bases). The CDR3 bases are TGTGCCAGCAGCTTTTTTAGGGGCTCCTACACTGAAGCTTTCTTT. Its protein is CASSFFRGSYTEAFF.